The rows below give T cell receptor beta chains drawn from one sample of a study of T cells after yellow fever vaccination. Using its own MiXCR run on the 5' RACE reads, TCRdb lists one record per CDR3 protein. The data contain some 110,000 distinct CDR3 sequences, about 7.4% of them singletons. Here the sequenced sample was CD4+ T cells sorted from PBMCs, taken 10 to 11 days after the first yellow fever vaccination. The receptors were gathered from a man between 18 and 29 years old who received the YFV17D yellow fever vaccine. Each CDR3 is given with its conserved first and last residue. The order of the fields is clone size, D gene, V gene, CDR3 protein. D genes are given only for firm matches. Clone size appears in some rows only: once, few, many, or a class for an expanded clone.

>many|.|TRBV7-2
CASSPPRSGYTF
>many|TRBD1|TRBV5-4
CASSVKTGTGGSALHF
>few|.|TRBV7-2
CASSLWGAQEQFF
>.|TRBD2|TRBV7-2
CASSLPLAGSTDTQYF
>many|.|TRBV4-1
CASSQDGGEQFF
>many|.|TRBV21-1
CASSNRSGGGGELFF
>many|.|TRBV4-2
CASSPERLDTQYF
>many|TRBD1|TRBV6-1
CASLLQGNEQYF
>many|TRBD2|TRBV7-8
CASSPPRFRGTSGGDGTQYF
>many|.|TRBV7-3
CASSLQTGHHTDTQYF
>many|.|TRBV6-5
CASTGVNTEAFF
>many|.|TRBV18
CASTQGGYTF
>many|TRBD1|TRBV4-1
CASSQARQGGTGELFF
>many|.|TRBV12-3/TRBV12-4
CASSSPYGRGTGELFF
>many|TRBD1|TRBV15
CATSRGTGMSNQPQHF
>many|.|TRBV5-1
CASSTESSYGYTF
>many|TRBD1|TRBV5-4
CASQTGDADTQYF
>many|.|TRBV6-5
CASSYLRFGETQYF
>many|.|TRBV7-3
CASSLYGGRTDTQYF
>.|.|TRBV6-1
CASILAYSYEQYF
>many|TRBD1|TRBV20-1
CSARDPRTGGEKLFF
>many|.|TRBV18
CASSPSAGSGNTIYF